Shown below are 13 T cell receptor beta chains from a single sample sequenced in a study of control samples from healthy donors and cancer patients (dated by TCRdb to the early 2020s). The library was generated by the immunoSEQ multiplex PCR assay. The clones in this table, taken by TCRdb from immuneACCESS, are in-frame only. Not every clone is retained; where verified, under half of the shortfall comes from an unresolved V gene, and the cause of the rest is unknown. A total of about 95,000 clones appear in this sample, 91% of them only once. The top ten hold around 1% of the sample. The sample comprised blood. These receptors were taken from a woman in her twenties or thirties in good health.

The chain has TRBV6-5 and TRBJ1-2, with a possible D match to TRBD1 (6 bases). The germline V and J ends were trimmed by 6 bases and 3 bases, with 8 bases remaining between them. Germline-derived CDR1 and CDR2 are MNHEY and SVGAGI. The CDR3 contains 12 residues. The CDR3, as DNA: TGTGCCAGCAGGGACAGCTACTATGGCTACACCTTC. It codes for CASRDSYYGYTF.

Turning to this clone: A junction end diverges from the germline sequence, so it may reflect a read error. CDR3 DNA: TGCGCCCGCAGCTGGGGGACTAGCGGGGGCACCGGGGAGCTGTTTTTT. It encodes CARSWGTSGGTGELFF. The chain is built from TRBV5-1 and TRBJ2-2; TRBD2 matches at 14 bases. CDR1 is SGHRS and CDR2 is YFSETQ in the germline V gene. This CDR3 has 16 amino acids. The full variable domain, rest sourced from reference TRBV5-1 and TRBJ2-2, is KAGVTQTPRYLIKTRGQQVTLSCSPISGHRSVSWYQQTPGQGLQFLFEYFSETQRNKGNFPGRFSGRQFSNSRSEMNVSTLELGDSALYLCARSWGTSGGTGELFFGEGSRLTVL.

The gene calls are TRBV6-2 or TRBV6-3 and TRBJ1-1; a weak D match, TRBD1 (5 bases). CDR3 length: 16 residues. Per germline, CDR1 MNHEY and CDR2 SVGEGT. Trimming removed 0 bases at V and 5 bases at J, with 16 bases between. The CDR3 sequence is CASSYSGTAVGTEAFF. Here the CDR3 DNA reads TGTGCCAGCAGTTACTCAGGGACCGCTGTCGGGACTGAAGCTTTCTTT.

The CDR3: CASTGTGSTRGQETQYF. The DNA for the CDR3 is TGTGCCAGTACCGGGACAGGTAGTACCAGGGGCCAAGAGACCCAGTACTTC. The J gene is TRBJ2-5, the V gene TRBV5-4; 8 bases line up with TRBD1. After removal of 8 bases from V and 1 base from J, the junction contained 16 bases not matched to a gene. The CDR3 covers 17 residues. Germline V gene lookup returns CDR1 SGHNT and CDR2 YYREEE (reference sequence).

This clone was observed a single time. The chain uses TRBV18 and TRBJ1-1, with D perhaps TRBD1 (5 bases). V lost 2 bases, J lost 2 bases, and 12 bases lay in between. The CDR3 totals 15 residues. Germline CDR1 reads KGHSH; CDR2 reads LQKENI. In DNA form, the CDR3 reads TGTGCCAGCTCACCAAAGACAGAGTCCAACACTGAAGCTTTCTTT. Translation gives CASSPKTESNTEAFF.

The chain recombines TRBV21-1 with TRBJ2-5; TRBD1, the table's D call, lacks a check against the DNA. TRBV21-1 constitutes a pseudogene. The CDR3 contains 15 residues. The DNA for the CDR3 is TGTGCCAGCAGCAATGGGCCGGGACAACAAGAGACCCAGTACTTC. Translating gives CASSNGPGQQETQYF.

This chain connects TRBV29-1 to TRBJ2-7; 7 bases are a match to TRBD2. There are 13 residues in the CDR3. Unmatched junction bases numbered 5, after V lost 5 bases and J lost 1 base. CDR1 is SQVTM, CDR2 ANQGSEA, per germline. The CDR3 reads CSVLAEGSYEQYF. In DNA form, the CDR3 reads TGCAGCGTTCTAGCGGAAGGGTCCTACGAGCAGTACTTC.

The rearrangement joins TRBV7-9 to TRBJ1-2; the match to TRBD1 covers 7 bases. The V gene end was trimmed by 3 bases and the J gene end by 5 bases; junction bases not matched to a gene: 3. Germline values: CDR1 SEHNR, CDR2 FQNEAQ (reference sequence). The CDR3 totals 13 residues. Here the CDR3 DNA reads TGTGCCAGCAGCTTCGGGACAGATTATGGCTACACCTTC. It encodes CASSFGTDYGYTF. Full variable domain (missing parts from reference TRBV7-9 and TRBJ1-2): DTGVSQNPRHKITKRGQNVTFRCDPISEHNRLYWYRQTLGQGPEFLTYFQNEAQLEKSRLLSDRFSAERPKGSFSTLEIQRTEQGDSAMYLCASSFGTDYGYTFGSGTRLTVV.

V is TRBV24-1 and J is TRBJ2-3; 7 bases fit TRBD1. The CDR3 covers 14 residues. Germline V gene data show CDR1 as KGHDR and CDR2 as SFDVKD. V was clipped by 9 bases and J by 4 bases; unmatched bases: 9. The CDR3 loop reads CATSGSQGADTQYF. The CDR3 nucleotides are TGTGCCACCTCAGGGTCCCAGGGGGCAGATACGCAGTATTTT.

The gene calls are TRBV10-3 and TRBJ2-5; D possibly matches TRBD1 or TRBD2 (5 bases each). This CDR3 region has 15 residues. V lost 0 bases to trimming and J lost 2 bases, with 10 bases between them. Looked up from germline, CDR1 is ENHRY and CDR2 is SYGVKD. The CDR3 loop is CAISESGTHQETQYF. The CDR3 DNA reads as TGTGCCATCAGTGAGTCCGGGACGCATCAAGAGACCCAGTACTTC.

The gene calls are TRBV13 and TRBJ2-5; unclear D gene. This CDR3 comprises 14 residues. From germline, CDR1 is PRHDT and CDR2 FYEKMQ (reference sequence). Deletions cut 3 bases from V and 5 bases from J, with 13 bases between. CDR3 sequence: CASSFPRTSETQYF. CDR3 bases: TGTGCCAGCAGCTTTCCCAGAACCTCGGAGACCCAGTACTTC.

The V call is TRBV19, the J call TRBJ1-4, with 7 nucleotides matching TRBD1. This CDR3 spans 13 amino acids. Germline values: CDR1 LNHDA, CDR2 SQIVND (reference sequence). The junction had 7 bases not matched to a gene; V was cut back by 7 bases and J by 8 bases. The CDR3 region has the DNA TGTGCCAGTAACGGACAGGCTCGCGAAAAACTGTTTTTT. Translated, it gives CASNGQAREKLFF.

The chain uses TRBV15 and TRBJ1-6, with D maybe TRBD1 (5 bases). V lost 5 bases, J lost 6 bases, and 17 bases lay in between. The CDR3 is 16 residues long. The germline gives CDR1 LNHNV, CDR2 YYDKDF (reference sequence). CDR3 loop: CATSRKQGTANSPLHF. The CDR3 bases are TGTGCCACCAGCCGAAAGCAAGGGACGGCTAATTCACCCCTCCACTTT.